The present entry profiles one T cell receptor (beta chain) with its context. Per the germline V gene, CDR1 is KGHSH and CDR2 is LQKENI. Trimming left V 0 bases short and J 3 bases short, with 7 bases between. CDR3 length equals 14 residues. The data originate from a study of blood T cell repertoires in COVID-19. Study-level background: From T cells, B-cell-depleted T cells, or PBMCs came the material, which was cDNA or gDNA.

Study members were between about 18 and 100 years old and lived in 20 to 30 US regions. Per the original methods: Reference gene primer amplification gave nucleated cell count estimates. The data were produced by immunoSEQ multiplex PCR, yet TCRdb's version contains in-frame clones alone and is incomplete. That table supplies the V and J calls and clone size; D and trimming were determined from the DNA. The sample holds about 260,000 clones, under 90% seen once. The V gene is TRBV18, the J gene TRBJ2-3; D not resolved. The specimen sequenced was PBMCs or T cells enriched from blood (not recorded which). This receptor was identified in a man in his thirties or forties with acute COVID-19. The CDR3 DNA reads TGTGCCAGCTCACCACCGTGGGCTACAGATACGCAGTATTTT. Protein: CASSPPWATDTQYF.